This T cell receptor (beta chain) was sequenced during a study of patients and donors after allogeneic stem cell transplantation. MiXCR was run by TCRdb on the RT-PCR reads, yielding one entry per CDR3 protein. The table has 800,000 to 1,000,000 distinct CDR3 sequences, more than 15% seen once. The sequence was collected from a human donor who was either an allogeneic HSCT recipient or a stem cell or donor lymphocyte infusion donor (not recorded which). It is not recorded whose cells these are; they may come from a transplant donor. Sequenced input: blood, either unsorted or a sorted T cell fraction (not recorded which).

The CDR3 DNA reads TGTGCCAGCAGTGAACACGGCGGGAGGAACACAGATACGCAGTATTTT. Protein sequence: CASSEHGGRNTDTQYF. The rearrangement joins TRBV2 to TRBJ2-3; 8 bases are shared with TRBD2. This CDR3 is 16 amino acids long. V was pared by 2 bases and J by 2 bases, with 6 bases of the junction left unmatched. The germline gives CDR1 SNHLY, CDR2 FYNNEI.